A selection of T cell receptor beta chains follows, all from one sample in a study of Ad26.COV2.S vaccination and SARS-CoV-2 variants. Assay: immunoSEQ multiplex PCR; the TCRdb copy retains only in-frame clones and omits some. The table lists fewer than 300,000 clones, around 87% of them singletons. The specimen was peripheral blood, collected in a trial of Ad26.COV2.S vaccine versus placebo. The receptors stem from a person aged 18-60 years who received the Ad26.COV2.S COVID-19 vaccine or a placebo. The CDR3 runs from the conserved cysteine through the conserved F or W. The order of the fields is clone size, V gene, CDR3 protein. Only some rows state a clone size, as once, few, many or a class for expanded clones.

size: -; V: TRBV27; CDR3: CASSLYLAGTYEQYF
size: -; V: TRBV4-3; CDR3: CASSRGTSGGFYEQYF
size: -; V: TRBV2; CDR3: CASSVDRIGSDTQYF
size: -; V: TRBV6-5; CDR3: CATRGTGYSPLHF
size: -; V: TRBV11-2; CDR3: CASSPSTDTQYF
size: -; V: TRBV12-3/TRBV12-4; CDR3: CASRGTGGSEAFF
size: -; V: TRBV2; CDR3: CASSGDRAETQYF
size: -; V: TRBV27; CDR3: CASSSLSSGSYEQYF
size: -; V: TRBV18; CDR3: CASSPPSVNTEAFF
size: few; V: TRBV3-1/TRBV3-2; CDR3: CASSPNQGNQPQHF
size: -; V: TRBV18; CDR3: CASSPWTGDQETQYF
size: -; V: TRBV25-1; CDR3: CASSPTGQIYGYTF
size: -; V: TRBV24-1; CDR3: CATSDVPSGGADTQYF
size: -; V: TRBV6-1; CDR3: CASSEARIAGGEQFF
size: -; V: TRBV19; CDR3: CASSIKDGNTEAFF
size: -; V: TRBV5-1; CDR3: CASSLLGLLQDNEQFF
size: -; V: TRBV19; CDR3: CASSTGTGRKETQYF
size: -; V: TRBV19; CDR3: CASSSDRGRGVGGQPQHF
size: few; V: TRBV2; CDR3: CASRRRSNEKLFF
size: -; V: TRBV5-1; CDR3: CASSIRTSGRLSSYNEQFF
size: -; V: TRBV10-1; CDR3: CASSEGGQLNTGELFF
size: -; V: TRBV5-1; CDR3: CASSAGPGLEAWGEQFF
size: -; V: TRBV3-1/TRBV3-2; CDR3: CASSQDVAGVAKNIQYF
size: -; V: TRBV19; CDR3: CASRVGRGGVDQPQHF
size: few; V: TRBV6-5; CDR3: CASSTRQGADGELFF
size: -; V: TRBV19; CDR3: CASRDLTSGGNEQFF
size: -; V: TRBV21-1; CDR3: CAIRGYYGYTF
size: -; V: TRBV30; CDR3: CAWRKGQSYEQYF
size: -; V: TRBV3-1/TRBV3-2; CDR3: CASSQVATHGYTF
size: once; V: TRBV10-3; CDR3: CAISERRTSGFTDTQYF
size: -; V: TRBV7-2; CDR3: CASSLGGALAKNIQYF
size: -; V: TRBV4-1; CDR3: CASSQDLSTRTVNGYTF
size: -; V: TRBV15; CDR3: CATSRENTAYEQYF
size: -; V: TRBV24-1; CDR3: CATSAGQGGTDTQYF
size: -; V: TRBV30; CDR3: CAWRAGGSGEQYF
size: -; V: TRBV2; CDR3: CASSEGQQFF
size: once; V: TRBV7-6; CDR3: CASSLAMASGFQETQYF
size: few; V: TRBV27; CDR3: CASSFNSVGGQPQHF
size: -; V: TRBV11-2; CDR3: CASSLSASGSNEQFF
size: few; V: TRBV30; CDR3: CAWSVVVSSGNTIYF
size: -; V: TRBV6-1; CDR3: CASSEAAGAFF
size: -; V: TRBV12-3/TRBV12-4; CDR3: CASSRDRVESFF
size: -; V: TRBV11-3; CDR3: CASSPGLPPGEQFF
size: -; V: TRBV2; CDR3: CASGTSGGAMTDTQYF
size: once; V: TRBV5-1; CDR3: CASSSQGGGYTF
size: once; V: TRBV9; CDR3: CASSLDRGRETQYF
size: -; V: TRBV5-1; CDR3: CASSADSGGAGDTQYF
size: -; V: TRBV5-6; CDR3: CASSGQGPDTQYF
size: -; V: TRBV23-1; CDR3: CASRLGHFYEKLFF
size: -; V: TRBV11-2; CDR3: CASSATRGGGSYEQYF
size: -; V: TRBV5-4; CDR3: CASSYEGAPDTQYF
size: -; V: TRBV11-1; CDR3: CASSLGPSAAYNEQFF
size: -; V: TRBV18; CDR3: CASSPFSGGPADTQYF
size: -; V: TRBV27; CDR3: CASSFKSETEAFF
size: -; V: TRBV10-3; CDR3: CAISESRRTTSTDTQYF